The rows below give T cell receptor beta chains drawn from one sample of a study of blood T cell repertoires in COVID-19. Sequenced by immunoSEQ multiplex PCR; TCRdb stores in-frame clones only, minus some. The table lists some 65,000 clones, about nine tenths of them singletons. The sequencing input was peripheral blood. Receptors originate from a man aged 50 to 60 with COVID-19, enrolled during active disease. CDR3s include the opening cysteine and the closing phenylalanine or tryptophan. D genes are given only for firm matches. For some rows the clone size is stated as once, few or many, or as a class when expanded; others skip it.

V gene	clone size	J gene	D gene	CDR3 DNA	CDR3 protein
TRBV2	few	TRBJ1-1	-	TGTGCCAGCAGTGTAGATGGGAACACTGAAGCTTTCTTT	CASSVDGNTEAFF
TRBV7-2	-	TRBJ2-1	TRBD2	TGTGCCAGCAGCTTAAACCCACTAGCGGCCTCCTACAATGAGCAGTTCTTC	CASSLNPLAASYNEQFF
TRBV30	-	TRBJ2-4	TRBD2	TGTGCCTGGAGTGCCGTAACTACCGGTAGCGGGAACATTCAGTACTTC	CAWSAVTTGSGNIQYF
TRBV7-9	-	TRBJ2-2	-	TGTGCCAGCAGCTTTGCGAAGGAGCAACTAAACACCGGGGAGCTGTTTTTT	CASSFAKEQLNTGELFF
TRBV27	-	TRBJ2-6	TRBD2	TGTGCCAGCAGTTCCCAGACTAGCGGGAGGGCTGGGGCCAACGTCCTGACTTTC	CASSSQTSGRAGANVLTF
TRBV10-2	few	TRBJ1-3	-	TGCGCCAGCAGGCCTACTCGGGACTCGAGCTCTGGAAACACCATATATTTT	CASRPTRDSSSGNTIYF
TRBV19	-	TRBJ2-1	-	TGTGCCAGTAATAAGGAGGGAGATGAGCAGTTCTTC	CASNKEGDEQFF
TRBV19	-	TRBJ2-7	TRBD1	TGTGCCAGTAGTAAAACAGGGGGCTCCTACGAGCAGTACTTC	CASSKTGGSYEQYF
TRBV5-5	-	TRBJ1-4	-	TGTGCCAGCAGCTCGGAGCACGGAAAACTGTTTTTT	CASSSEHGKLFF
TRBV27	-	TRBJ1-4	-	TGTGCCAGCAGTTCAGGAGGGCAAAAACTGTTTTTT	CASSSGGQKLFF
TRBV5-1	-	TRBJ2-7	TRBD1	TGCGCCAGCAGCCCGACAGGGTCCATTCCCTACGAGCAGTACTTC	CASSPTGSIPYEQYF
TRBV29-1	-	TRBJ1-2	TRBD1	TGCAGCGTTGTCCCGGGACAGGGGTATGGCTACACCTTC	CSVVPGQGYGYTF
TRBV7-6	-	TRBJ1-3	TRBD1	TGTGCCAGCAGCTCTACAGGGGGCGCTGGAAACACCATATATTTT	CASSSTGGAGNTIYF
TRBV3-1/TRBV3-2	-	TRBJ2-1	TRBD2	TGTGCCAGCAGCCACCCCGGACTAGCGGGAAAGAATGAGCAGTTCTTC	CASSHPGLAGKNEQFF
TRBV19	-	TRBJ1-5	-	TGTGCCAGTAGCGCGATCGGGGGCAATCAGCCCCAGCATTTT	CASSAIGGNQPQHF
TRBV24-1	-	TRBJ1-1	-	TGTGCCACCGCTTACCTAGGGGGGGCGTGGGGCACTGAAGCTTTCTTT	CATAYLGGAWGTEAFF